The clone carrying this T cell receptor beta chain was found many times. Its specificity is not known. Unique molecular identifiers (one per individual cDNA molecule) were attached. TCRdb redid the calling of the 5' RACE reads with MiXCR, one entry per CDR3 protein. The data contain some 70,000 distinct CDR3 sequences, about 10% of them singletons. The sample is drawn from a study of early T cells in non-severe SARS-CoV-2 infection. The wider study: Whole-blood bulk RNA, unsorted, was sequenced, and chains were unpaired.

The study, taken as a whole, reports: Private and CD4 specificities were missed by VDJdb matching, which favored anti-spike CD8 responses.

This CDR3 region has 14 residues. Per the germline V gene, CDR1 is LGHDT and CDR2 is YNNKEL (reference sequence). Between the trimmed V and J ends, which lost 1 base and 1 base, there was a span of 6 bases. The chain links TRBV3-1 to TRBJ2-3; TRBD1 is a possible D gene (5 bases). Specimen: whole blood. The TCR originated in an adult who was a healthcare worker with PCR-confirmed SARS-CoV-2 infection or an uninfected control (not recorded which). DNA for the CDR3: TGTGCCAGCAGCCAAGGGGGCGGCACAGATACGCAGTATTTT. Translation gives CASSQGGGTDTQYF.